This TCR beta chain was sequenced in a study of Graves' ophthalmopathy and Graves' hyperthyroidism. Whole-study results and caveats: The model reached just under 71% sensitivity and around 74% specificity for predicting ophthalmopathy progression. Ophthalmopathy cases were distinguished from stable hyperthyroidism by a 13-signature model, reaching around 88% sensitivity and 65% to 83% specificity.

Of note for this clonotype: Its antigen is not identified.

From RNA, the CDR3 regions of TCR beta chains were amplified and sequenced. HTBI-primed first-round RT-PCR preceded second-round multiplex PCR. TCRdb redid the calling of the multiplex PCR reads with MiXCR, one entry per CDR3 protein. The sample has around 1.1 million distinct CDR3 sequences, about 40% seen once; the top ten hold approximately 10%. If patients had other autoimmune diseases, uncontrolled infections, pregnancy or lactation, they were excluded. With 5 bases clipped from V and 1 base from J, the junction kept 9 bases outside the gene matches. Germline loops: CDR1 LNHDA, CDR2 SQIVND (reference sequence). This CDR3 contains 16 residues.

Sequencing was performed on peripheral blood or thyroid tissue (not recorded which). V usage is TRBV19 and J usage is TRBJ2-7, with 9 bases that match TRBD2. The receptor was isolated from an adult man with Graves' hyperthyroidism. The DNA of the CDR3 is TGTGCCAGTAGTTCGACTCCGGGACTAGCATCCTACGAGCAGTACTTC. It encodes CASSSTPGLASYEQYF.